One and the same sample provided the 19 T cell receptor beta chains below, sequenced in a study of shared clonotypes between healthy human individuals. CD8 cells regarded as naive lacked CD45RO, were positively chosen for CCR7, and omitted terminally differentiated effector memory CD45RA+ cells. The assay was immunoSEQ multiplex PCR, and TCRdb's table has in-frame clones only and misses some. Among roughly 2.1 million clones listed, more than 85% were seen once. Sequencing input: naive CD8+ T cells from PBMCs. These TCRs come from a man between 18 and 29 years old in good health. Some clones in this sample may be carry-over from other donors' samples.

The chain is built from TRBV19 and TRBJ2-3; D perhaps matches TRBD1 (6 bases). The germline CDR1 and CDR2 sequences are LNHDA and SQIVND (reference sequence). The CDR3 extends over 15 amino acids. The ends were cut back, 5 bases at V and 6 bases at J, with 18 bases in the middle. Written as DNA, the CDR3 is TGTGCCAGTAGTTTGATGGGGGCTTTATCTGATACGCAGTATTTT. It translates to CASSLMGALSDTQYF. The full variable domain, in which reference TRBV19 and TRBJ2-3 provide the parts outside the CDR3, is DGGITQSPKYLFRKEGQNVTLSCEQNLNHDAMYWYRQDPGQGLRLIYYSQIVNDFQKGDIAEGYSVSREKKESFPLTVTSAQKNPTAFYLCASSLMGALSDTQYFGPGTRLTVL.

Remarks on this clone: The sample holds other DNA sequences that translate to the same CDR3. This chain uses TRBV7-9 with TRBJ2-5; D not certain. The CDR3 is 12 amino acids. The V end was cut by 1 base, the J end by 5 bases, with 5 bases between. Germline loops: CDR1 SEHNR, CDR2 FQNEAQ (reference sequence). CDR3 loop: CASSLGRETQYF. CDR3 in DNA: TGTGCCAGCAGCTTAGGAAGGGAGACCCAGTACTTC.

Here the CDR3 reads CASGWAPNQPQHF. DNA for the CDR3: TGCGCCAGCGGATGGGCTCCTAATCAGCCCCAGCATTTT. The chain joins TRBV4-1 to TRBJ1-5, with D uncertain. The germline V gene encodes CDR1 MGHRA and CDR2 YSYEKL. V gave up 8 bases and J gave up 4 bases, with 12 bases separating them. The CDR3 has 13 residues.

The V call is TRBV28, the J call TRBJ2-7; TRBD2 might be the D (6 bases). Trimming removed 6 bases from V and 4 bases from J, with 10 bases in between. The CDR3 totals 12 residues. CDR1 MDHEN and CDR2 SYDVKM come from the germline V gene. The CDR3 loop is CASRPGGYEQYF. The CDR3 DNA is TGTGCCAGCAGACCCGGGGGTTACGAGCAGTACTTC.

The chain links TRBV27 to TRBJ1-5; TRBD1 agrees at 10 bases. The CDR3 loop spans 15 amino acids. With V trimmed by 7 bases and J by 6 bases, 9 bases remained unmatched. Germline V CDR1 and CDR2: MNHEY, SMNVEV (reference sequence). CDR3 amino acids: CASTSSGTGAQPQHF. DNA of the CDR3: TGTGCCAGCACGTCATCAGGGACAGGGGCTCAGCCCCAGCATTTT.

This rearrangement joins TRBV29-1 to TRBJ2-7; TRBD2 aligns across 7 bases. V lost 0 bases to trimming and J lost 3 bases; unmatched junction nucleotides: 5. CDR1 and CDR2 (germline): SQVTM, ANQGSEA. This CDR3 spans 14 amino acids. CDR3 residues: CSVEDFGGGYEQYF. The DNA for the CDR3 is TGCAGCGTTGAAGATTTTGGCGGGGGCTACGAGCAGTACTTC.

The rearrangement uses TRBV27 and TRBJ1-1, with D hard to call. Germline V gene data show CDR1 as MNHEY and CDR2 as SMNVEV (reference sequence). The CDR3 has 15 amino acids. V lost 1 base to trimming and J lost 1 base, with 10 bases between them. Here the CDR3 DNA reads TGTGCCAGCAGTTTATTCGGAGCCCCGAACACTGAAGCTTTCTTT. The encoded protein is CASSLFGAPNTEAFF.

CDR3 bases: TGTGCCAGCAGCATGGGACTGCTACTCGAGCAGTACTTC. Residues: CASSMGLLLEQYF. The chain joins TRBV5-4 to TRBJ2-7; D is perhaps TRBD2 (6 bases). The CDR3 spans 13 residues. Germline V lookup: CDR1 SGHNT, CDR2 YYREEE (reference sequence). V was cut by 4 bases and J by 6 bases, with 14 bases left in between. The variable domain in full, completed from reference TRBV5-4 and TRBJ2-7, reads ETGVTQSPTHLIKTRGQQVTLRCSSQSGHNTVSWYQQALGQGPQFIFQYYREEENGRGNFPPRFSGLQFPNYSSELNVNALELDDSALYLCASSMGLLLEQYFGPGTRLTVT.

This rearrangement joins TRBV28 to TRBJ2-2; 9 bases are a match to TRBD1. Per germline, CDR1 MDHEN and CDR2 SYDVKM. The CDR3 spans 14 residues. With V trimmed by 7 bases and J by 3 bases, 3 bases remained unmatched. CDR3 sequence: CASKDRGDTGELFF. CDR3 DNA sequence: TGTGCCAGCAAGGACAGGGGTGACACCGGGGAGCTGTTTTTT. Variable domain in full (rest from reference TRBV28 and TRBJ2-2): DVKVTQSSRYLVKRTGEKVFLECVQDMDHENMFWYRQDPGLGLRLIYFSYDVKMKEKGDIPEGYSVSREKKERFSLILESASTNQTSMYLCASKDRGDTGELFFGEGSRLTVL.

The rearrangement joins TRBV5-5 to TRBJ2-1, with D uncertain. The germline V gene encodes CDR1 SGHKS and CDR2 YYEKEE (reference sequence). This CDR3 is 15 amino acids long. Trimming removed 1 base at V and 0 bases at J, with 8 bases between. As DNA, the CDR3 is TGTGCCAGCAGCTTGCGACTGATCTCCTACAATGAGCAGTTCTTC. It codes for CASSLRLISYNEQFF.

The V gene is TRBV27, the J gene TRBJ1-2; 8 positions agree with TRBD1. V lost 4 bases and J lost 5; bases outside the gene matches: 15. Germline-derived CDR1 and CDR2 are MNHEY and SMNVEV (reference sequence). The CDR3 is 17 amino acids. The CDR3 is CASSWSDRVASLYGYTF. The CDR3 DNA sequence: TGTGCCAGCAGTTGGTCGGACAGGGTGGCGAGCCTTTATGGCTACACCTTC.

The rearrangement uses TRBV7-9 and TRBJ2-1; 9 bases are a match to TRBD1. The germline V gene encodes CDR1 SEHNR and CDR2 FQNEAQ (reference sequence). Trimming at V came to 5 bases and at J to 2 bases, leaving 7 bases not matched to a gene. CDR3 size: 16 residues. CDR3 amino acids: CASSHHGQGTYNEQFF. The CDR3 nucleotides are TGTGCCAGCAGCCACCACGGACAGGGGACCTACAATGAGCAGTTCTTC.

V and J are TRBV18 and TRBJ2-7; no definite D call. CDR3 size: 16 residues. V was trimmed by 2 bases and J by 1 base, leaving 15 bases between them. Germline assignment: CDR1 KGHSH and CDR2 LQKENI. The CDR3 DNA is TGTGCCAGCTCACCAGCGACGGACCTATATTCCTACGAGCAGTACTTC. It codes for CASSPATDLYSYEQYF.

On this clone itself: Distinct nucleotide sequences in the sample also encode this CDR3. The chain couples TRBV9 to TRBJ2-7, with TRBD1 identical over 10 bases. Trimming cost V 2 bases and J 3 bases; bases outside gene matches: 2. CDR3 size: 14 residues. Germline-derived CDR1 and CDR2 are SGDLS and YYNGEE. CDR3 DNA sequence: TGTGCCAGCAGCGTTCGGGACAGGGGCTACGAGCAGTACTTC. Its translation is CASSVRDRGYEQYF.

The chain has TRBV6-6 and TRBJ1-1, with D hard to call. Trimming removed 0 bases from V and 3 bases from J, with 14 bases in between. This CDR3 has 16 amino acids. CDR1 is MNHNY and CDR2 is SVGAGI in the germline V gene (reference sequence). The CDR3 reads CASSYSLGILDTEAFF. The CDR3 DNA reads TGTGCCAGCAGTTACTCTTTAGGGATACTAGACACTGAAGCTTTCTTT.

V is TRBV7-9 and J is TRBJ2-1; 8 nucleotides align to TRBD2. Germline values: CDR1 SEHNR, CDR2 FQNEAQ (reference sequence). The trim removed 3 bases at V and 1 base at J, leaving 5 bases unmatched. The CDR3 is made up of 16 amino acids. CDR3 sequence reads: CASSFTAGASYNEQFF. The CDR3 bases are TGTGCCAGCAGCTTCACAGCGGGAGCTTCCTACAATGAGCAGTTCTTC.

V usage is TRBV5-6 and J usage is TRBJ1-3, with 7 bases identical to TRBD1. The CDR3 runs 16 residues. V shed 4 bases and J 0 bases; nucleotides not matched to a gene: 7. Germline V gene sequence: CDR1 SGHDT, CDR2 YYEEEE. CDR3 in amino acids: CASSLRTGSSGNTIYF. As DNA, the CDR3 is TGTGCCAGCAGCCTGAGGACAGGCAGCTCTGGAAACACCATATATTTT. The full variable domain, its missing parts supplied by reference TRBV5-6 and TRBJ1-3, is DAGVTQSPTHLIKTRGQQVTLRCSPKSGHDTVSWYQQALGQGPQFIFQYYEEEERQRGNFPDRFSGHQFPNYSSELNVNALLLGDSALYLCASSLRTGSSGNTIYFGEGSWLTVV.

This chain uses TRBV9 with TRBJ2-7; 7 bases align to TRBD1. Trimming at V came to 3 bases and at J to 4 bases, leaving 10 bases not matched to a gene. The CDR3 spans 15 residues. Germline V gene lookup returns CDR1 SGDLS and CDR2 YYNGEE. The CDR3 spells CASSEGLGQTYEQYF. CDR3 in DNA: TGTGCCAGCAGCGAGGGCTTGGGACAGACTTACGAGCAGTACTTC.

This CDR3 is CASSTSGRGNTIYF. The DNA for the CDR3 is TGTGCCAGTAGTACCTCGGGACGAGGAAACACCATATATTTT. The chain joins TRBV19 to TRBJ1-3; possibly TRBD1 for D (5 bases). Trimming took off 4 bases at V and 4 bases at J, with 11 bases between the two ends. Per germline, CDR1 LNHDA and CDR2 SQIVND (reference sequence). This CDR3 is built from 14 residues.